Listed here is a single T cell receptor beta chain. This sample is part of a study of blood T cell repertoires in COVID-19. V was cut by 1 base and J by 6 bases, with 10 bases left in between. The V gene's germline CDR1 is LGHNA and CDR2 YSLEER. The CDR3 extends over 13 amino acids. Authors' methods: Researchers report that nucleated cell counts were estimated from reference gene primer amplification. Method: immunoSEQ multiplex PCR; TCRdb's copy keeps in-frame clones and lacks some. V and J calls and clone size are copied from that table; D and trimming were computed from the DNA. The profile shows some 80,000 clones, 90% of them singletons.

This receptor was taken from a human donor in a cohort sampled during active COVID-19. The V call is TRBV4-3, the J call TRBJ2-7, with a possible D match to TRBD2 (6 bases). Sequenced material: peripheral blood. The DNA of the CDR3 is TGCGCCAGCAGCCAAGTTACCGGGGGCGAGCAGTACTTC. Translated, it gives CASSQVTGGEQYF.